This T cell receptor beta chain was retrieved from a study of blood T cells in healthy people across ages. V lost 1 base, J lost 8 bases, and 14 bases lay in between. The CDR3 runs to 14 residues. Germline CDR1 reads LNHNV; CDR2 reads YYDKDF (reference sequence). A J-beta primer mix and a sample-barcoded 5' primer were used in a second PCR of roughly 6 to 12 cycles. TCRdb independently ran MiXCR on the 5' RACE reads; one entry per CDR3 protein. The table has about 570,000 distinct CDR3 sequences, 27% seen once. This clonotype was detected only a few times. The sequence derives from a woman between 65 and 79 years old in good health. This rearrangement joins TRBV15 to TRBJ1-2, with D unclear. Input material: blood. The CDR3 coding sequence is TGTGCCACCAGCAGAGCGGCCGAAGTGAGCGGCTACACCTTC. It yields the protein CATSRAAEVSGYTF.